One sample yielded the 24 T cell receptor beta chains listed below, sequenced in a study of blood T cell repertoires in COVID-19. Some clones are missing from TCRdb's copy, which holds only in-frame ones; the method was immunoSEQ multiplex PCR. This table holds 190,000 or so clones, 75% to 85% found once. The material sequenced was PBMCs or T cells enriched from blood (not recorded which). The receptors originated from a man aged 40-49 years who had recovered from COVID-19.

The chain joins TRBV23-1 to TRBJ1-5; no firm D call. TRBV23-1 is an ORF; its function is uncertain. This CDR3 spans 12 amino acids. The V and J ends lost 4 bases and 8 bases respectively, with 9 bases between them. CDR3 region: CASSPGAKPQHF. The CDR3 DNA reads as TGCGCCAGCAGTCCCGGAGCTAAGCCCCAGCATTTT.

V gene TRBV9 combines with J gene TRBJ2-1; 10 bases map to TRBD2. CDR1 and CDR2 (germline): SGDLS, YYNGEE. The V gene end was trimmed by 5 bases and the J gene end by 1 base; junction bases not matched to a gene: 6. The CDR3 is 16 amino acids. CDR3 in DNA: TGTGCCAGCAGTGCTAGCGGGAGAGGATCCTACAATGAGCAGTTCTTC. It codes for CASSASGRGSYNEQFF.

The V gene is TRBV18, the J gene TRBJ1-2; 7 bases are a match to TRBD1. CDR3 size: 17 residues. The germline V gene has CDR1 KGHSH and CDR2 LQKENI. Unmatched junction bases numbered 11, after V lost 3 bases and J lost 1 base. In DNA form, the CDR3 reads TGTGCCAGCTCACCTTTAGAGGGGGCGTCCTATAACTATGGCTACACCTTC. Its protein is CASSPLEGASYNYGYTF.

The chain joins TRBV27 to TRBJ1-1; 7 nucleotides align to TRBD1. Germline V gives CDR1 MNHEY, CDR2 SMNVEV (reference sequence). With 8 bases clipped from V and 1 base from J, the junction kept 13 bases outside the gene matches. There are 16 residues in the CDR3. The CDR3 reads CASADDDRAQNTEAFF. The DNA for the CDR3 is TGTGCCAGCGCCGACGACGACAGGGCCCAGAACACTGAAGCTTTCTTT.

There are a few counts of this clone. The CDR3 is CASSPTDSGANVLTF. The CDR3 nucleotides are TGCGCCAGCAGCCCAACAGACTCTGGGGCCAACGTCCTGACTTTC. The chain has TRBV5-1 and TRBJ2-6, with D hard to call. The CDR3 spans 15 residues. With 4 bases removed from V and 0 bases from J, the gap between germline ends came to 8 bases. Germline lookup yields CDR1 SGHRS and CDR2 YFSETQ. The complete variable domain, with remaining parts taken from reference TRBV5-1 and TRBJ2-6, reads KAGVTQTPRYLIKTRGQQVTLSCSPISGHRSVSWYQQTPGQGLQFLFEYFSETQRNKGNFPGRFSGRQFSNSRSEMNVSTLELGDSALYLCASSPTDSGANVLTFGAGSRLTVL.

V and J are TRBV4-3 and TRBJ2-5; D is possibly TRBD2 (5 bases). The CDR3 extends over 15 amino acids. Germline V lookup: CDR1 LGHNA, CDR2 YSLEER. Trimming shortened V by 1 base and J by 2 bases, and 11 bases separated the two germline ends. DNA of the CDR3: TGCGCCAGCAGCCAAGCTAGTCAGCGGCAAGAGACCCAGTACTTC. This gives the protein CASSQASQRQETQYF.

The chain uses TRBV5-1 and TRBJ2-3; perhaps TRBD1 as D (5 bases). The CDR3 totals 14 residues. With 4 bases removed from V and 0 bases from J, the gap between germline ends came to 9 bases. The germline gives CDR1 SGHRS, CDR2 YFSETQ. The CDR3: CASSPGASTDTQYF. The CDR3, as DNA: TGCGCCAGCAGCCCTGGGGCTAGCACAGATACGCAGTATTTT.

The chain carries TRBV3-1 (or the pseudogene TRBV3-2) and TRBJ2-5; D remains unclear. CDR1 LGHDT and CDR2 YNNKEL come from the germline V gene (reference sequence). The CDR3 is 12 amino acids. Trimming removed 4 bases from V and 4 bases from J, with 7 bases in between. CDR3: CASSPPLETQYF. DNA for the CDR3: TGTGCCAGCAGCCCCCCTCTAGAGACCCAGTACTTC.

By proportion, this clone is medium-sized. This rearrangement joins TRBV5-4 to TRBJ2-5; 8 bases agree with TRBD2. CDR1 is SGHNT and CDR2 is YYREEE in the germline V gene (reference sequence). The V and J ends lost 0 bases and 2 bases, in that order; junction bases with no gene match: 3. CDR3 length: 15 amino acids. DNA for the CDR3: TGTGCCAGCAGCTTGGTGGTAGCGGGGCAAGAGACCCAGTACTTC. Translated, it gives CASSLVVAGQETQYF.

This clone appeared once. This chain uses TRBV19 with TRBJ1-2, with 8 bases aligning to TRBD1. Germline V CDR1 and CDR2: LNHDA, SQIVND (reference sequence). J lost 4 bases, V lost 5 bases, and 0 bases had no gene match. This CDR3 has 12 amino acids. CDR3 DNA: TGTGCCAGTAGTGGACAGGGCTATGGCTACACCTTC. Translating gives CASSGQGYGYTF.

The V gene is TRBV19, the J gene TRBJ2-1; 11 nucleotides agree with TRBD1. In germline, CDR1 is LNHDA, CDR2 SQIVND (reference sequence). The CDR3 totals 14 residues. V dropped 3 bases and J dropped 9; count of bases not matched to a gene: 4. As DNA, the CDR3 is TGTGCCAGTAGTATGGACAGGGGGCCCCTTGAGCAGTTCTTC. Translating gives CASSMDRGPLEQFF.

The chain joins TRBV28 to TRBJ2-7; D gene unclear. This CDR3 contains 14 residues. V lost 2 bases and J lost 2, with 10 bases in between. CDR1 is MDHEN and CDR2 is SYDVKM in the germline V gene. The CDR3 loop reads CASSLMGLTYEQYF. The CDR3 coding sequence is TGTGCCAGCAGTTTAATGGGCCTTACCTACGAGCAGTACTTC.

The chain carries TRBV4-3 and TRBJ2-7; a possible D gene is TRBD2 (5 bases). V was pared by 4 bases and J by 3 bases, with 16 bases between. The germline gives CDR1 LGHNA, CDR2 YSLEER. CDR3 length: 15 amino acids. CDR3 in amino acids: CASSPLRVALYEQYV. Written as DNA, the CDR3 is TGCGCCAGCAGCCCTCTGAGGGTAGCGCTCTACGAGCAGTACGTC.

J is TRBJ2-3 and V is TRBV4-3; 9 nucleotides align to TRBD2. The germline V gene encodes CDR1 LGHNA and CDR2 YSLEER. The CDR3 runs 17 residues. The V gene end was trimmed by 4 bases and the J gene end by 4 bases; junction bases not matched to a gene: 12. DNA for the CDR3: TGCGCCAGCAGCCGCGACCTAGCGGGAACGGGTTCAGATACGCAGTATTTT. This sequence encodes CASSRDLAGTGSDTQYF.

The chain joins TRBV7-2 to TRBJ1-1; D is perhaps TRBD1 (6 bases). The CDR3 is 16 residues long. V was pared by 1 base and J by 5 bases, with 17 bases between. Germline V CDR1 and CDR2: SGHTA, FQGNSA. The CDR3 region is CASSLGWAGDRTEAFF. DNA for the CDR3: TGTGCCAGCAGCTTAGGTTGGGCAGGGGATAGAACTGAAGCTTTCTTT. The full variable domain, rest sourced from reference TRBV7-2 and TRBJ1-1, is GAGVSQSPSNKVTEKGKDVELRCDPISGHTALYWYRQSLGQGLEFLIYFQGNSAPDKSGLPSDRFSAERTGGSVSTLTIQRTQQEDSAVYLCASSLGWAGDRTEAFFGQGTRLTVV.

A single count supports this clone. The chain couples TRBV11-1 to TRBJ2-3, with 9 bases that match TRBD1. CDR1 is SGHAT, CDR2 FQDESV, per germline (reference sequence). The CDR3 length is 15 residues. V trimming: 5 bases; J trimming: 2 bases; junction bases outside the gene matches: 5. The DNA of the CDR3 is TGTGCCAGCAGCGCCGGGACAGGGAACACAGATACGCAGTATTTT. It specifies CASSAGTGNTDTQYF.

This chain connects TRBV30 to TRBJ2-1, with D possibly being TRBD2 (5 bases). This CDR3 spans 13 amino acids. V was shortened by 0 bases and J by 13 bases, with 16 bases between the two germline ends. CDR1 is GTSNPN, CDR2 SVGIG, per germline (reference sequence). CDR3: CAWSVQGLAKQFF. CDR3 in DNA: TGTGCCTGGAGTGTACAAGGGCTAGCCAAACAGTTCTTC.

The gene calls are TRBV7-9 and TRBJ1-1, with D perhaps matching TRBD1 (6 bases). CDR1 and CDR2 (germline): SEHNR, FQNEAQ (reference sequence). This CDR3 comprises 14 residues. V was trimmed by 3 bases and J by 9 bases, leaving 17 bases between them. In nucleotides, the CDR3 is TGTGCCAGCAGCTTGGAGAACAGGGACCCGAAAGCTTTCTTT. The encoded protein is CASSLENRDPKAFF.

The chain employs TRBV9 and TRBJ2-7; TRBD2 matches at 11 bases. V shed 0 bases and J 0 bases; nucleotides not matched to a gene: 5. This CDR3 is built from 17 residues. Germline V gives CDR1 SGDLS, CDR2 YYNGEE. CDR3 sequence reads: CASSVGYSGRASYEQYF. The CDR3 DNA is TGTGCCAGCAGCGTAGGGTATAGCGGGAGGGCCTCCTACGAGCAGTACTTC.

V gene TRBV18 combines with J gene TRBJ2-1; D is ambiguous. V shed 6 bases and J shed 6 bases, with 15 bases lying between them. CDR1 and CDR2 from the germline V gene are KGHSH and LQKENI. The CDR3 spans 14 residues. CDR3 nucleotides: TGTGCCAGCTCCCACCCGGGTTTAGGCAATGAGCAGTTCTTC. This translates into CASSHPGLGNEQFF.

This chain links TRBV7-2 with TRBJ2-5; perhaps TRBD2 as D (5 bases). This CDR3 region has 15 residues. Per the germline V gene, CDR1 is SGHTA and CDR2 is FQGNSA. V was trimmed by 4 bases and J by 1 base, leaving 13 bases between them. The CDR3 region is CASSSRVSGQETQYF. CDR3 in DNA: TGTGCCAGCAGCTCCCGCGTAAGCGGCCAAGAGACCCAGTACTTC.

The chain employs TRBV5-1 and TRBJ2-5; D possibly corresponds to TRBD2 (5 bases). This CDR3 comprises 17 residues. CDR1 and CDR2 (germline): SGHRS, YFSETQ. V was shortened by 0 bases and J by 4 bases, with 19 bases between the two germline ends. CDR3 protein: CASSLGAGRVEGETQYF. CDR3 DNA sequence: TGCGCCAGCAGCTTGGGGGCCGGTCGGGTCGAGGGAGAGACCCAGTACTTC.

This chain links TRBV21-1 with TRBJ2-1; TRBD2, the D gene given by the table, was not confirmed from the DNA. TRBV21-1 represents a pseudogene. CDR3 length: 12 residues. The CDR3 nucleotides read TGTGCCAGCAGCAAAGTACTCCCTCCCAAGTTCTTC. As protein: CASSKVLPPKFF.

The chain carries TRBV6-5 and TRBJ2-5, with D tentatively TRBD2 (6 bases). CDR3 length: 15 amino acids. The germline CDR1 and CDR2 sequences are MNHEY and SVGAGI. V was clipped by 3 bases and J by 5 bases, with 16 bases between them. The CDR3 DNA reads as TGTGCCAGCAGTTATGGTGCGGGGATTCCGGAGACCCAGTACTTC. Amino acids: CASSYGAGIPETQYF.